The clone carrying this TCR beta chain was observed a handful of times. The antigen remains unidentified. This entry comes from a study of identical twins. With V trimmed by 4 bases and J by 3 bases, 1 base remained unmatched. The CDR3 has 13 amino acids. Germline CDR1 reads SGHNT; CDR2 reads YYREEE (reference sequence). TCRdb passed the 5' RACE reads through MiXCR, listing each CDR3 protein once. The table records approximately 220,000 distinct CDR3 sequences, around a tenth of them present only once. All donors were healthy, and all were Caucasian. Overall study results and limits: A lower insertion count was a feature of abundant cord blood beta clonotypes, with no such feature in memory repertoires. For out-of-frame alpha sequences shared by twins, low generation probability was in excess.

J is TRBJ2-5 and V is TRBV5-4; 9 bases agree with TRBD2. This clonotype originated in a woman aged 18-35 years in good health. Input material: memory (CD45RO+) T cells sorted from blood. CDR3: CASSRGGEETQYF. DNA of the CDR3: TGTGCCAGCAGCCGCGGGGGGGAAGAGACCCAGTACTTC. The entire variable domain, with the rest obtained from reference TRBV5-4 and TRBJ2-5, is as follows: ETGVTQSPTHLIKTRGQQVTLRCSSQSGHNTVSWYQQALGQGPQFIFQYYREEENGRGNFPPRFSGLQFPNYSSELNVNALELDDSALYLCASSRGGEETQYFGPGTRLLVL.